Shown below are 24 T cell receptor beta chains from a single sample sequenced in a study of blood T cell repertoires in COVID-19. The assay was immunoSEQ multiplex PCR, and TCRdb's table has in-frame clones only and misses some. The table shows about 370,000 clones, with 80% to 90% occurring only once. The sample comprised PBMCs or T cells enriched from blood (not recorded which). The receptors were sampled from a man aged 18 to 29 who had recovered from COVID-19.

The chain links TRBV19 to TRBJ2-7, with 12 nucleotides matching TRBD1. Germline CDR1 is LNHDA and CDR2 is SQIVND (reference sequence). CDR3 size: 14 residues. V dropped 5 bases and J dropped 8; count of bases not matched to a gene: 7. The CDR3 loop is CASSGGQGAIQQYF. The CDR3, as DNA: TGTGCCAGTAGTGGGGGACAGGGGGCAATTCAGCAGTACTTC.

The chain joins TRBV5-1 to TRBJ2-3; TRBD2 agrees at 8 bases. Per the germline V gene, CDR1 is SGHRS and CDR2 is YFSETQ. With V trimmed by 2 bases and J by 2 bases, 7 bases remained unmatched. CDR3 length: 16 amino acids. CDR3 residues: CASSFGERGNTDTQYF. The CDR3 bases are TGCGCCAGCAGCTTTGGGGAGCGGGGGAACACAGATACGCAGTATTTT. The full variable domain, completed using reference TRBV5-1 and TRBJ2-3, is KAGVTQTPRYLIKTRGQQVTLSCSPISGHRSVSWYQQTPGQGLQFLFEYFSETQRNKGNFPGRFSGRQFSNSRSEMNVSTLELGDSALYLCASSFGERGNTDTQYFGPGTRLTVL.

In DNA, the CDR3 is TGTGCCAGCAGCCACCTGCGGGCGAAGGCAGATACGCAGTATTTT. It specifies CASSHLRAKADTQYF. This chain joins TRBV3-1 (or the pseudogene TRBV3-2) and TRBJ2-3; tentatively, D is TRBD2 (5 bases). This CDR3 region has 15 residues. Deletions cut 3 bases from V and 4 bases from J, with 14 bases between. The germline V gene encodes CDR1 LGHDT and CDR2 YNNKEL (reference sequence).

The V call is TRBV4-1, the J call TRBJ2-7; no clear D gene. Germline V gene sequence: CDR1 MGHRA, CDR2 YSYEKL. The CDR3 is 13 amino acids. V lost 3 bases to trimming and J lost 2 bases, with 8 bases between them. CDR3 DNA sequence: TGCGCCAGCAGCCAGGCGGTGACCTACGAGCAGTACTTC. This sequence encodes CASSQAVTYEQYF.

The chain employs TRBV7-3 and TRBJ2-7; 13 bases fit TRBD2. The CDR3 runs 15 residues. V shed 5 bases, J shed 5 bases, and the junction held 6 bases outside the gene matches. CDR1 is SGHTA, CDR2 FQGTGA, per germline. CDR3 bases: TGTGCCAGCAGCCCATCCGGACTAGCGGGAGACGAGCAGTACTTC. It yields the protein CASSPSGLAGDEQYF.

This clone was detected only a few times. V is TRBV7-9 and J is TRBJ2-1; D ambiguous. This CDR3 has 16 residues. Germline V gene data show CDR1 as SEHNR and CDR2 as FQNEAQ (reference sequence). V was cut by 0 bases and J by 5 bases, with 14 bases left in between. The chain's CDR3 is CASSLALTRIDNEQFF. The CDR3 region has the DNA TGTGCCAGCAGCTTAGCCTTGACTCGGATCGACAATGAGCAGTTCTTC. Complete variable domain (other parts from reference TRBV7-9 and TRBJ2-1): DTGVSQNPRHKITKRGQNVTFRCDPISEHNRLYWYRQTLGQGPEFLTYFQNEAQLEKSRLLSDRFSAERPKGSFSTLEIQRTEQGDSAMYLCASSLALTRIDNEQFFGPGTRLTVL.

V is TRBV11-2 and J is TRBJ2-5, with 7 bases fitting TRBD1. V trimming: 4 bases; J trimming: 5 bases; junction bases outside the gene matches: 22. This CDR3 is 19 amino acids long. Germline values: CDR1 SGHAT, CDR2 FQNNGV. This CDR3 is CASSSVNTLTGAAAETQYF. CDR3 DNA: TGTGCCAGCAGCTCGGTGAATACACTCACAGGGGCTGCGGCGGAGACCCAGTACTTC. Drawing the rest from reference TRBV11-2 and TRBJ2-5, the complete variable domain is EAGVAQSPRYKIIEKRQSVAFWCNPISGHATLYWYQQILGQGPKLLIQFQNNGVVDDSQLPKDRFSAERLKGVDSTLKIQPAKLEDSAVYLCASSSVNTLTGAAAETQYFGPGTRLLVL.

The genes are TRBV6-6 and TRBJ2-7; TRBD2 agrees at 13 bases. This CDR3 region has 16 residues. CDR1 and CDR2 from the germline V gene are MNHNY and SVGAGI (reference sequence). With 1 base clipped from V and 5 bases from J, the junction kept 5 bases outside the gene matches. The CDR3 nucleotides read TGTGCCAGCAGTTACTATCGACTAGCGGGGGGTAACGAGCAGTACTTC. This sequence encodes CASSYYRLAGGNEQYF.

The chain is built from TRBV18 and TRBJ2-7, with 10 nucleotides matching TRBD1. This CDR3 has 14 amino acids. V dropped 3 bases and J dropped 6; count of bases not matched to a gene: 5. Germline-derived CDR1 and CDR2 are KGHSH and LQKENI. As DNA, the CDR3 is TGTGCCAGCTCACCTAATGACAGGGGGCGCGAGCAGTACTTC. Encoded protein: CASSPNDRGREQYF.

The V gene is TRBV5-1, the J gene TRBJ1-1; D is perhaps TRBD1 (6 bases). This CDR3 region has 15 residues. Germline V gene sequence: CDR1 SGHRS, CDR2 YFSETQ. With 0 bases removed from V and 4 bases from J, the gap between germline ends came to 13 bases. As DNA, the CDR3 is TGCGCCAGCAGCTTGGAGGCGGGGGCGGGCACTGAAGCTTTCTTT. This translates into CASSLEAGAGTEAFF. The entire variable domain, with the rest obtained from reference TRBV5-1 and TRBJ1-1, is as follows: KAGVTQTPRYLIKTRGQQVTLSCSPISGHRSVSWYQQTPGQGLQFLFEYFSETQRNKGNFPGRFSGRQFSNSRSEMNVSTLELGDSALYLCASSLEAGAGTEAFFGQGTRLTVV.

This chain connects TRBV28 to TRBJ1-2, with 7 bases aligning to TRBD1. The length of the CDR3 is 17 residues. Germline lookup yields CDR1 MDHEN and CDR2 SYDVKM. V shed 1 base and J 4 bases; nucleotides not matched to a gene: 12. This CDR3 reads CASSLSTRGGTGYGYTF. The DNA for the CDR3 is TGTGCCAGCAGTTTATCCACCCGAGGGGGCACAGGCTATGGCTACACCTTC.

Here the CDR3 DNA reads TGTGCCAGCAGTTCCTCGGGGGAAGTATATGGCTACACCTTC. It is translated as CASSSSGEVYGYTF. The V gene is TRBV28, the J gene TRBJ1-2; D perhaps matches TRBD1 (5 bases). This CDR3 is 14 amino acids long. V shed 4 bases and J shed 5 bases, with 14 bases lying between them. Germline assignment: CDR1 MDHEN and CDR2 SYDVKM.

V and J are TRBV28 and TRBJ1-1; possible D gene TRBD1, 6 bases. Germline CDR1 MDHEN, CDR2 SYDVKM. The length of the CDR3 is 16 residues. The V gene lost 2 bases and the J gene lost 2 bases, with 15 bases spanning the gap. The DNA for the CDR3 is TGTGCCAGCAGTTTACTGGGAGGGGGGGCCAACACTGAAGCTTTCTTT. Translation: CASSLLGGGANTEAFF.

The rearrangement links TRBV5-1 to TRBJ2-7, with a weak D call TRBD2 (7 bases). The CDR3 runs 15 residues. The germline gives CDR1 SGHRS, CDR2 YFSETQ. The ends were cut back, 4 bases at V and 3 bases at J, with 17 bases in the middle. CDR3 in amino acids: CASSESGGALYEQYF. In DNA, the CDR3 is TGCGCCAGCAGCGAATCTGGGGGGGCCCTCTACGAGCAGTACTTC.

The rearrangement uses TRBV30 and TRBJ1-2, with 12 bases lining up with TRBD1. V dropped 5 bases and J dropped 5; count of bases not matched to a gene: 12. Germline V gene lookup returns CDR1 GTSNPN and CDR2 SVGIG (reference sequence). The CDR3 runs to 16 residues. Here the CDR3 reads CAWSGTGGPMGYGYTF. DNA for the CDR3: TGTGCCTGGTCCGGGACAGGGGGCCCGATGGGGTATGGCTACACCTTC.

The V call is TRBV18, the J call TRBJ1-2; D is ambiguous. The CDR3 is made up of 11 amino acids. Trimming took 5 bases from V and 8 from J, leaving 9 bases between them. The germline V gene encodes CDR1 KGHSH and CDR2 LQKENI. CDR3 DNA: TGTGCCAGCTCATCACAGAGAGGCTACACCTTC. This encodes CASSSQRGYTF.

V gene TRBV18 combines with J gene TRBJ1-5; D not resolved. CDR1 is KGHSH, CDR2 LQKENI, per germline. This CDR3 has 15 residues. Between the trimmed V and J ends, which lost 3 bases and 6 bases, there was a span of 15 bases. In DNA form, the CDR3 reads TGTGCCAGCTCACCTTGGACTCTTGAAGGTCAGCCCCAGCATTTT. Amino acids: CASSPWTLEGQPQHF.

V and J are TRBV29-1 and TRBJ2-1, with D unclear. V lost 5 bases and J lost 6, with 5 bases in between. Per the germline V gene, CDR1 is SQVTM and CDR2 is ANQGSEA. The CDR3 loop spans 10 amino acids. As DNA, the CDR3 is TGCAGCGTTTCCAGCAATGAGCAGTTCTTC. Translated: CSVSSNEQFF.

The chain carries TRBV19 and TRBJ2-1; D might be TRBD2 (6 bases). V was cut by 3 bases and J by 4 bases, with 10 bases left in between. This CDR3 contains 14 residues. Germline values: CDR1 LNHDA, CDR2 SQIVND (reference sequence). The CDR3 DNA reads TGTGCCAGTAGTATGCTCGGGAGTTACAATGAGCAGTTCTTC. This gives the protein CASSMLGSYNEQFF.

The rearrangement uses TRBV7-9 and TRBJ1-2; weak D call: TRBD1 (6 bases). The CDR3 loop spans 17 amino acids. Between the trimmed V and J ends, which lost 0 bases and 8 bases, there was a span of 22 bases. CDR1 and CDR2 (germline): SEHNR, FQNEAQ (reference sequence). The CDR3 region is CASSLAQGSLQLRGYTF. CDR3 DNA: TGTGCCAGCAGCTTAGCGCAGGGGTCCCTCCAGTTGCGGGGCTACACCTTC.

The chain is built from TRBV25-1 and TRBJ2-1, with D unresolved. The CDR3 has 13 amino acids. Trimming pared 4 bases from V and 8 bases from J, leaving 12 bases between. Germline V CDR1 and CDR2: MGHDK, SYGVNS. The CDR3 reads CASSASPSYEQFF. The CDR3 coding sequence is TGTGCCAGCAGTGCCTCTCCTAGTTATGAGCAGTTCTTC.

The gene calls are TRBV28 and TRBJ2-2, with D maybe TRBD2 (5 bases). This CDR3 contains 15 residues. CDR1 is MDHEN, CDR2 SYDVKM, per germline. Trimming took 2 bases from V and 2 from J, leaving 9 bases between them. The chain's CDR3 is CASSLMRANTGELFF. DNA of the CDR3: TGTGCCAGCAGTTTAATGAGGGCCAACACCGGGGAGCTGTTTTTT.

CDR3 in amino acids: CASSEGATYNSPLHF. The CDR3 DNA follows: TGCGCCAGCAGTGAGGGGGCCACCTATAATTCACCCCTCCACTTT. The gene calls are TRBV10-2 and TRBJ1-6; a weak D match, TRBD1 (5 bases). V was cut by 2 bases and J by 2 bases, with 7 bases left in between. Per germline, CDR1 WSHSY and CDR2 SAAADI. The CDR3 is 15 residues long.

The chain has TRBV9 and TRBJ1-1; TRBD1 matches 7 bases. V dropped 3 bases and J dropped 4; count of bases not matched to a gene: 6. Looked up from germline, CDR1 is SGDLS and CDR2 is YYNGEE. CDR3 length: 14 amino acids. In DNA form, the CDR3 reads TGTGCCAGCAGCGCCCAATCAGGGGGCACTGAAGCTTTCTTT. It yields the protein CASSAQSGGTEAFF.